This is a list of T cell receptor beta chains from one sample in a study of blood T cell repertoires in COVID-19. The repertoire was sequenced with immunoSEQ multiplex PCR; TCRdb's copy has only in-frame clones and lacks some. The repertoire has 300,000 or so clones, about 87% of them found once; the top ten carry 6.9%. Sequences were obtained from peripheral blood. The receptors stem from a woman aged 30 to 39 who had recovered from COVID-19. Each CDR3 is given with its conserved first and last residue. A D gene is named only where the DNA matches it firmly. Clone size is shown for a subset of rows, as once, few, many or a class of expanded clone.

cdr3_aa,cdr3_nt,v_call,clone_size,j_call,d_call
CASSGSKGVTMNTEAFF,TGTGCCAGCAGTGGATCAAAGGGGGTAACTATGAACACTGAAGCTTTCTTT,TRBV2,.,TRBJ1-1,.
CASSLGAGNLVNEQFF,TGCGCCAGCAGCTTGGGGGCAGGGAATTTGGTTAATGAGCAGTTCTTC,TRBV5-1,.,TRBJ2-1,.
CASSPPSRDEQFF,TGTGCCAGCTCACCACCGTCCAGGGATGAGCAGTTCTTC,TRBV18,.,TRBJ2-1,.
CATSGRQVTLSEAFF,TGTGCCACCAGCGGCCGTCAGGTCACGTTATCTGAAGCTTTCTTT,TRBV15,.,TRBJ1-1,.
CASSVKKRPGQGAYEQFF,TGTGCCAGCAGCGTGAAAAAACGGCCGGGACAGGGGGCGTATGAGCAGTTCTTC,TRBV21-1,once,TRBJ2-1,.
CASSEVGELFF,TGTGCCAGCAGTGAGGTCGGGGAGCTGTTTTTT,TRBV6-2/TRBV6-3,.,TRBJ2-2,.
CASSLGGEHQPQHF,TGTGCCAGCAGTCTGGGGGGGGAACACCAGCCCCAGCATTTT,TRBV27,.,TRBJ1-5,.
CASSLARENYGYTF,TGTGCCAGCAGCTTAGCCAGGGAAAACTATGGCTACACCTTC,TRBV7-2,.,TRBJ1-2,.
CASNRGAGQPQHF,TGTGCCAGTAACAGGGGGGCCGGACAGCCCCAGCATTTT,TRBV19,.,TRBJ1-5,TRBD1
CASSDRGYYGYTF,TGTGCCAGCAGTGACAGGGGCTACTATGGCTACACCTTC,TRBV27,.,TRBJ1-2,TRBD1
CASSSPREGQNEQYF,TGTGCCAGCAGTAGCCCGAGGGAGGGGCAGAACGAGCAGTACTTC,TRBV28,.,TRBJ2-7,TRBD2
CASSERNVSIRTGELFF,TGCGCCAGCAGTGAGAGAAACGTGAGTATTCGGACCGGGGAGCTGTTTTTT,TRBV10-1,.,TRBJ2-2,.
CASSLRDRSGGYTF,TGTGCCAGCAGTTTACGGGACAGGTCAGGTGGCTACACCTTC,TRBV27,.,TRBJ1-2,TRBD1
CASSEVIQGNLNEKLFF,TGTGCCAGCAGTGAAGTAATACAGGGAAACCTTAATGAAAAACTGTTTTTT,TRBV6-1,.,TRBJ1-4,.
CASSPRTGGILRNEKLFF,TGTGCCAGCAGCCCTCGGACAGGGGGCATTCTTCGGAATGAAAAACTGTTTTTT,TRBV9,.,TRBJ1-4,TRBD1
CASSQKLGGDGNTIYF,TGTGCCAGCAGCCAGAAACTAGGGGGAGATGGAAACACCATATATTTT,TRBV7-9,once,TRBJ1-3,.
CASSLGQVLSTEAFF,TGCGCCAGCAGCTTGGGACAGGTACTTTCCACTGAAGCTTTCTTT,TRBV5-1,.,TRBJ1-1,.
CASGPGEVSSPLHF,TGTGCCAGCGGACCCGGGGAAGTTAGTTCACCCCTCCACTTT,TRBV6-6,once,TRBJ1-6,.
CASSLQQGLTEAFF,TGTGCCAGCAGCTTGCAGCAGGGTCTCACTGAAGCTTTCTTT,TRBV5-4,.,TRBJ1-1,.
CAWSGVTGTGYDEQYF,TGTGCCTGGAGTGGGGTTACTGGGACAGGGTACGACGAGCAGTACTTC,TRBV30,.,TRBJ2-7,TRBD1
CASSHINRGRGDTEAFF,TGTGCCAGCAGTCATATTAACAGGGGAAGGGGTGACACTGAAGCTTTCTTT,TRBV28,.,TRBJ1-1,TRBD1
CSASSRRGITDTQYF,TGCAGTGCTAGTTCCCGGAGAGGGATCACAGATACGCAGTATTTT,TRBV20-1,.,TRBJ2-3,.
CASSFRSSVDTQYF,TGTGCCAGCAGCTTTAGGAGTTCCGTCGATACGCAGTATTTT,TRBV7-9,.,TRBJ2-3,.
CASSRDLAGQGLYEQYF,TGTGCCAGTAGTAGAGACCTGGCGGGACAGGGTCTCTACGAGCAGTACTTC,TRBV19,.,TRBJ2-7,TRBD1
CASSTTGDNQPQHF,TGTGCCAGCAGTACGACAGGGGACAATCAGCCCCAGCATTTT,TRBV6-5,.,TRBJ1-5,TRBD1
CASSRQGVLSGANVLTF,TGTGCCAGCAGCCGACAGGGGGTCCTCTCTGGGGCCAACGTCCTGACTTTC,TRBV27,.,TRBJ2-6,TRBD1
CASSLGLAGGQETQYF,TGTGCCAGCAGCCTTGGACTAGCGGGGGGACAAGAGACCCAGTACTTC,TRBV7-3,.,TRBJ2-5,TRBD2
CASSWGQGGRPQHF,TGTGCCAGCAGTTGGGGACAGGGGGGGAGGCCCCAGCATTTT,TRBV27,.,TRBJ1-5,TRBD1
CASRQGFDQPQHF,TGTGCCAGCAGGCAGGGGTTCGATCAGCCCCAGCATTTT,TRBV27,.,TRBJ1-5,.
CASSVRGGRSGANVLTF,TGTGCCAGCAGTGTTCGGGGGGGCCGTTCTGGGGCCAACGTCCTGACTTTC,TRBV6-1,.,TRBJ2-6,TRBD2
CASSLGAGGTTDTQYF,TGCGCCAGCAGCTTGGGAGCGGGGGGGACCACAGATACGCAGTATTTT,TRBV5-1,.,TRBJ2-3,TRBD2
CASSRTSGTVPLPDEQYF,TGTGCCAGCAGCAGAACCTCCGGGACAGTCCCCCTACCTGACGAGCAGTACTTC,TRBV6-2/TRBV6-3,.,TRBJ2-7,TRBD1
CATSDYDQPQHF,TGTGCCACCAGTGACTACGATCAGCCCCAGCATTTT,TRBV24-1,.,TRBJ1-5,.
CATATGTLYTGELFF,TGTGCCACCGCGACCGGGACACTCTACACCGGGGAGCTGTTTTTT,TRBV15,.,TRBJ2-2,.
CASSPGLAGVETQYF,TGCGCCAGCAGCCCCGGACTAGCGGGGGTAGAGACCCAGTACTTC,TRBV5-1,.,TRBJ2-5,TRBD2
CASSPFARGYEQYF,TGTGCCAGCAGTCCGTTCGCTCGGGGTTACGAGCAGTACTTC,TRBV28,once,TRBJ2-7,.
CASSLEQGNTEAFF,TGTGCCAGCAGCTTAGAACAGGGGAACACTGAAGCTTTCTTT,TRBV7-8,.,TRBJ1-1,.
CASSHRDRDTEAFF,TGTGCCAGCAGCCACCGGGACAGGGACACTGAAGCTTTCTTT,TRBV7-8,.,TRBJ1-1,TRBD1
CASSLGQGGDYGYTF,TGTGCCAGCTCACTGGGACAGGGGGGAGACTATGGCTACACCTTC,TRBV18,.,TRBJ1-2,TRBD1
CASTIGTGSTYNEQFF,TGTGCCAGCACCATAGGGACAGGGTCCACCTACAATGAGCAGTTCTTC,TRBV5-4,.,TRBJ2-1,TRBD1